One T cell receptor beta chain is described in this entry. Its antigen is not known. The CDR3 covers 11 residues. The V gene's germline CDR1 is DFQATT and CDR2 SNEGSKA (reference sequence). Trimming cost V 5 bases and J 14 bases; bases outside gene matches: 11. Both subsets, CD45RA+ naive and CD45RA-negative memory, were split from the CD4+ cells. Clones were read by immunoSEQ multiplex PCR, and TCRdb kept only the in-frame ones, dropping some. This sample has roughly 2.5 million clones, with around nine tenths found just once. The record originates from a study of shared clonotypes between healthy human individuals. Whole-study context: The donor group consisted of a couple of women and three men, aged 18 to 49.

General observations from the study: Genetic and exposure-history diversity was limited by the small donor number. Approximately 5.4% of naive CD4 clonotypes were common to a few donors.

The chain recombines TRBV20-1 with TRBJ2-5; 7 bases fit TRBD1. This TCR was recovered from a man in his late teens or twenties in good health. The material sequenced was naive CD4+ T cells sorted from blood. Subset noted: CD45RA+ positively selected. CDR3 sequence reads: CSAWDSPVRYF. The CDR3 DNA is TGCAGTGCTTGGGACAGCCCCGTACGATACTTC.